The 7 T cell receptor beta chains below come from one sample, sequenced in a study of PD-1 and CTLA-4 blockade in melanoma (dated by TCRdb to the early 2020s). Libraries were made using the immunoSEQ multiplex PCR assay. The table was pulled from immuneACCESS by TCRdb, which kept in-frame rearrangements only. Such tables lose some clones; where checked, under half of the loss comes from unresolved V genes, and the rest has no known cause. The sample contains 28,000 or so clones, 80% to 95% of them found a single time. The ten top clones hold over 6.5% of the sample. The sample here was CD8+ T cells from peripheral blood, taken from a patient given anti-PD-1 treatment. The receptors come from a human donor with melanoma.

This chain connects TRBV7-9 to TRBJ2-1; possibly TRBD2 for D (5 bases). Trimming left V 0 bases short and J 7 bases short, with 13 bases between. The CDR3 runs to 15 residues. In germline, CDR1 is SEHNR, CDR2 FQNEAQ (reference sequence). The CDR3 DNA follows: TGTGCCAGCAGCTTAGCTAGGAATCGCGGGAATGAGCAGTTCTTC. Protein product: CASSLARNRGNEQFF.

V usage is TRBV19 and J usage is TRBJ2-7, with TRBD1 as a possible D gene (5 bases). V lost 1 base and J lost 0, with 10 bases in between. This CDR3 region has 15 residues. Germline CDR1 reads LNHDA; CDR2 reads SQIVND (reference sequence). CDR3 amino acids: CASSIGDSYSYEQYF. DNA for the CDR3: TGTGCCAGTAGTATAGGCGACAGTTACTCCTACGAGCAGTACTTC.

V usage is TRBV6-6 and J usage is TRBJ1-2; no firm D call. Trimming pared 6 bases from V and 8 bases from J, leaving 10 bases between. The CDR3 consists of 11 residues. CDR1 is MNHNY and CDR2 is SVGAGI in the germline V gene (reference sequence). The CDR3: CASSPPGGYTF. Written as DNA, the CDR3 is TGTGCCAGCAGCCCCCCCGGGGGCTACACCTTC.

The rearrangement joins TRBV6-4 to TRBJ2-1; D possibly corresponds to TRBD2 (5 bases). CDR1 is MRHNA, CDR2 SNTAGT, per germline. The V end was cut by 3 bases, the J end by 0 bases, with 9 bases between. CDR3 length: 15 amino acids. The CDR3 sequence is CASSEKAASYNEQFF. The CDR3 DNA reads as TGTGCCAGCAGTGAAAAAGCGGCCTCCTACAATGAGCAGTTCTTC.

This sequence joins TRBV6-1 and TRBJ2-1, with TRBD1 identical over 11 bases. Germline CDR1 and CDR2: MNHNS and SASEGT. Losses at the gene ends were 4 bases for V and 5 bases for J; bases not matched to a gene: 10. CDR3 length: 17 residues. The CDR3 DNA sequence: TGTGCCAGCAGTGGGGACAGGGGGGTCTCAATTGACAATGAGCAGTTCTTC. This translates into CASSGDRGVSIDNEQFF.

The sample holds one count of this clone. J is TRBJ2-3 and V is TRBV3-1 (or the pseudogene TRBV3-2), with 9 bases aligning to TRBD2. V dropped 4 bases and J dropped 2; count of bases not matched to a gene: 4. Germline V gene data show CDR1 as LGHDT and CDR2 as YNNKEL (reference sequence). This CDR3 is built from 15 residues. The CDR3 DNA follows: TGTGCCAGCAGCCTAGCGGGGGAGATCACAGATACGCAGTATTTT. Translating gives CASSLAGEITDTQYF.

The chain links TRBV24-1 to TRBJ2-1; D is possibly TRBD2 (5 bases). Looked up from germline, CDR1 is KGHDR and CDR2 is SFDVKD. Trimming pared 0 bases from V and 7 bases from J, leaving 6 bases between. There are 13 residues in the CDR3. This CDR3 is CATSDLGENEQFF. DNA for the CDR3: TGTGCCACCAGTGATTTGGGGGAGAATGAGCAGTTCTTC.